This record concerns one TCR beta chain sequence. Its specificity is not known. These data belong to a study of blood T cells in healthy people across ages. Study in general: Per two T cells, about one barcoded beta molecule was captured through template switching.

Study-wide points: With age, beta diversity per million T cells declined roughly linearly, significantly by approximately 40.

A second PCR, run for roughly 7 to 11 cycles, used a sample-barcoded 5' primer plus a J-beta primer mix. Every molecule of cDNA carried a tag from a template-switch adaptor with 12 random nucleotides. From the 5' RACE reads, TCRdb called clonotypes with MiXCR, one entry per CDR3 protein. Counted here are roughly 1.5 million distinct CDR3 sequences, approximately 43% occurring once; the ten biggest clones make up under 5%. This CDR3 is built from 12 residues. The V end lost 8 bases, the J end lost 6 bases, and 16 bases lay between the germline ends. Germline V gives CDR1 DFQATT, CDR2 SNEGSKA (reference sequence).

The specimen was blood. The receptor was isolated from a woman aged 18 to 35 in good health. The J gene is TRBJ1-2, the V gene TRBV20-1; D is ambiguous. The DNA of the CDR3 is TGCAGTCTTCGTAAGGGAGGGAATGGCTACACCTTC. Protein product: CSLRKGGNGYTF.